The 32 T cell receptor beta chains in this list originate from one sample, sequenced in a study of response to subunit inactivated influenza vaccine. TCRdb used MiXCR to reprocess the RT-PCR reads, holding one entry per CDR3 protein. Counted here are roughly 160,000 distinct CDR3 sequences, around 10% occurring once; the ten biggest clones make up roughly a third. The specimen comprised CD8+ T cells sorted from PBMCs, sampled less than 30 months after vaccination. The receptors shown here come from a man in his fifties or sixties who received an inactivated influenza vaccine.

This clonotype came up many times. The genes are TRBV7-9 and TRBJ2-7, with TRBD2 matching 11 bases. CDR1 SEHNR and CDR2 FQNEAQ come from the germline V gene (reference sequence). The CDR3 runs to 14 residues. Trimming removed 5 bases from V and 3 bases from J; junction bases left unmatched: 3. CDR3 coding DNA: TGTGCCAGCAGCCCTCTAGCGGGGGGCTACGAGCAGTACTTC. Its translation: CASSPLAGGYEQYF.

Many counts were recorded for this clonotype. Written as DNA, the CDR3 is TGCAGTGTTGGACAATCCTACGAGCAGTACTTC. Its protein is CSVGQSYEQYF. The chain couples TRBV20-1 to TRBJ2-7; D may be TRBD1 (5 bases). V lost 7 bases and J lost 1, with 8 bases in between. The CDR3 extends over 11 amino acids. The V gene's germline CDR1 is DFQATT and CDR2 SNEGSKA (reference sequence).

This chain joins TRBV20-1 and TRBJ2-5, with D possibly being TRBD2 (5 bases). V was trimmed by 2 bases and J by 2 bases, leaving 12 bases between them. The CDR3 is made up of 14 amino acids. The germline V gene has CDR1 DFQATT and CDR2 SNEGSKA (reference sequence). As DNA, the CDR3 is TGCAGTGCTAGACCCAAGCGGTCTCAAGAGACCCAGTACTTC. It encodes CSARPKRSQETQYF.

This rearrangement joins TRBV19 to TRBJ1-1; no clear D gene. V lost 10 bases and J 1 base, leaving 16 bases between the germline ends. The CDR3 has 14 amino acids. Per germline, CDR1 LNHDA and CDR2 SQIVND (reference sequence). CDR3 amino acids: CATRTSWSNTEAFF. In DNA form, the CDR3 reads TGTGCCACCAGGACCTCCTGGTCGAACACTGAAGCTTTCTTT.

CDR3 residues: CASSAIQETQYF. CDR3 sequence (DNA): TGTGCCAGCAGCGCAATCCAAGAGACCCAGTACTTC. This chain connects TRBV7-6 to TRBJ2-5, with D uncertain. Germline CDR1 SGHVS, CDR2 FNYEAQ. CDR3 length equals 12 residues. The V end was cut by 5 bases, the J end by 1 base, with 5 bases between.

This sequence joins TRBV27 and TRBJ1-2; tentatively, D is TRBD1 (5 bases). From germline, CDR1 is MNHEY and CDR2 SMNVEV (reference sequence). CDR3 length: 14 residues. V lost 5 bases, J lost 5 bases, and 15 bases lay in between. The DNA for the CDR3 is TGTGCCAGCAGTCAGGGTTCTCCTTGGTATGGCTACACCTTC. Protein sequence: CASSQGSPWYGYTF.

This clonotype was seen a handful of times. The rearrangement joins TRBV2 to TRBJ2-7, with a tentative D call TRBD1 (5 bases). Trimming left V 7 bases short and J 0 bases short, with 16 bases between. Germline CDR1 and CDR2: SNHLY and FYNNEI. CDR3 size: 15 residues. CDR3 amino acids: CASTEVGLSSYEQYF. The DNA for the CDR3 is TGTGCCAGCACCGAAGTGGGGCTAAGCTCCTACGAGCAGTACTTC.

The rearrangement joins TRBV24-1 to TRBJ2-7, with D tentatively TRBD1 (6 bases). This CDR3 spans 12 amino acids. CDR1 and CDR2 from the germline V gene are KGHDR and SFDVKD. The V end lost 5 bases, the J end lost 9 bases, and 13 bases lay between the germline ends. The CDR3 coding sequence is TGTGCCACCAGTGGTTCGACAGGCGGGCAGTACTTC. Its protein product is CATSGSTGGQYF.

This clonotype occurred many times. The junction departs from the called germline gene at one end, perhaps through a read error. The chain joins TRBV12-3 or TRBV12-4 to TRBJ1-2; D is uncertain. The CDR3 runs to 13 residues. The CDR3: CASSSLGPASPAF. In nucleotides, the CDR3 is TGTGCCAGCAGTTCATTAGGACCTGCCTCCCCCGCCTTC.

This clonotype was detected many times. This chain joins TRBV27 and TRBJ2-3; D unresolved. Per the germline V gene, CDR1 is MNHEY and CDR2 is SMNVEV (reference sequence). V lost 5 bases and J lost 3, with 18 bases in between. The CDR3 is 16 amino acids. The CDR3 spells CASSLLAGRMTDTQYF. The DNA for the CDR3 is TGTGCCAGCAGTCTCCTGGCCGGGCGGATGACAGATACGCAGTATTTT.

This clonotype was counted between two and nine times. CDR3 DNA: TGTGCCAGCAGACGTCTGGTCAAAAACATTCAGTACTTC. Its protein product is CASRRLVKNIQYF. The rearrangement uses TRBV6-2 or TRBV6-3 and TRBJ2-4; D is undetermined. The CDR3 length is 13 residues. V shed 6 bases and J shed 3 bases, with 9 bases lying between them. In germline, CDR1 is MNHEY, CDR2 SVGEGT.

The chain combines TRBV10-3 with TRBJ2-2; 7 bases are shared with TRBD2. Germline V lookup: CDR1 ENHRY, CDR2 SYGVKD. The trim removed 0 bases at V and 1 base at J, leaving 2 bases unmatched. CDR3 length: 16 amino acids. The CDR3 DNA reads TGTGCCATCAGTGAGTCGACTAGCCTGAACACCGGGGAGCTGTTTTTT. Protein: CAISESTSLNTGELFF.

The chain uses TRBV7-8 and TRBJ1-1; TRBD1 might be the D (5 bases). In germline, CDR1 is SGHVS, CDR2 FQNEAQ. This CDR3 is 15 amino acids long. V was trimmed by 1 base and J by 1 base, leaving 10 bases between them. The CDR3 DNA reads as TGTGCCAGCAGCTTAGGATGGGGCGGGAACACTGAAGCTTTCTTT. The encoded protein is CASSLGWGGNTEAFF.

This clonotype came up many times. This rearrangement joins TRBV7-9 to TRBJ2-5, with 10 positions matching TRBD1. This CDR3 is built from 16 residues. J lost 5 bases, V lost 5 bases, and 11 bases had no gene match. Germline values: CDR1 SEHNR, CDR2 FQNEAQ (reference sequence). The CDR3 protein is CASSATGGDLVETQYF. The CDR3 bases are TGTGCCAGCAGCGCGACAGGGGGCGATTTAGTGGAGACCCAGTACTTC. The full variable domain, completed using reference TRBV7-9 and TRBJ2-5, is DTGVSQNPRHKITKRGQNVTFRCDPISEHNRLYWYRQTLGQGPEFLTYFQNEAQLEKSRLLSDRFSAERPKGSFSTLEIQRTEQGDSAMYLCASSATGGDLVETQYFGPGTRLLVL.

This clonotype was seen a few times. This chain links TRBV15 with TRBJ2-5, with a tentative D call TRBD1 (6 bases). Per the germline V gene, CDR1 is LNHNV and CDR2 is YYDKDF (reference sequence). V was shortened by 4 bases and J by 2 bases, with 11 bases between the two germline ends. The CDR3 has 14 amino acids. DNA for the CDR3: TGTGCCACCAGCAACGAAGGACAGCAAGAGACCCAGTACTTC. The encoded protein is CATSNEGQQETQYF.

This chain joins TRBV12-3 or TRBV12-4 and TRBJ2-7; 9 bases line up with TRBD1. CDR3 size: 14 residues. The junction had 7 bases not matched to a gene; V was cut back by 6 bases and J by 4 bases. CDR3 nucleotide sequence: TGTGCCAGCAGGTGGACAGGGGCGCCTTACGAGCAGTACTTC. Translating gives CASRWTGAPYEQYF.

V gene TRBV6-1 combines with J gene TRBJ1-5, with 8 bases that match TRBD1. This CDR3 contains 15 residues. Germline V gene sequence: CDR1 MNHNS, CDR2 SASEGT. After removal of 5 bases from V and 0 bases from J, the junction contained 3 bases not matched to a gene. The CDR3 region is CASSTGQDSNQPQHF. CDR3 nucleotide sequence: TGTGCCAGCAGTACGGGACAGGATAGCAATCAGCCCCAGCATTTT.

V is TRBV29-1 and J is TRBJ2-6, with D possibly being TRBD1 (6 bases). V lost 5 bases and J lost 0, with 11 bases in between. The CDR3 covers 15 residues. Per the germline V gene, CDR1 is SQVTM and CDR2 is ANQGSEA. CDR3 in amino acids: CSVRRGGSGANVLTF. CDR3 in DNA: TGCAGCGTTAGGAGAGGGGGCTCTGGGGCCAACGTCCTGACTTTC.

In its sample, this clonotype was seen many times. At one of its ends the junction is not consistent with the germline gene, which may arise from a read error. The chain carries TRBV3-1 and TRBJ1-3; tentative D call: TRBD1 (5 bases). CDR3 length equals 15 residues. CDR1 LGHDT and CDR2 YNNKEL come from the germline V gene (reference sequence). The CDR3, as DNA: TGTGCCAGCAGGCAAGGGTGGGGACCTGGAAACACCATATATTTT. Protein product: CASRQGWGPGNTIYF.

This clonotype was seen ten or more times. The V gene is TRBV27, the J gene TRBJ2-5; D is unclear. V shed 3 bases and J shed 1 base, with 6 bases lying between them. This CDR3 has 13 amino acids. Germline V gene sequence: CDR1 MNHEY, CDR2 SMNVEV (reference sequence). CDR3: CASSFLGQETQYF. CDR3 sequence (DNA): TGTGCCAGCAGTTTCTTGGGCCAAGAGACCCAGTACTTC.

This clonotype was found many times. This chain joins TRBV29-1 and TRBJ2-7; the match to TRBD1 covers 12 bases. This CDR3 is 15 amino acids long. Trimming took 1 base from V and 4 from J; bases not matched to a gene: 5. Germline CDR1 and CDR2: SQVTM and ANQGSEA. CDR3 nucleotides: TGCAGCGTTGAAGTTCGGGACAGGGGGCAATACGAGCAGTACTTC. Its translation: CSVEVRDRGQYEQYF.

The J gene is TRBJ2-7, the V gene TRBV12-3 or TRBV12-4; 7 positions match TRBD1. This CDR3 contains 14 residues. V shed 3 bases, J shed 2 bases, and the junction held 4 bases outside the gene matches. CDR3 bases: TGTGCCAGCAGTTTTATACAGGGGACCTACGAGCAGTACTTC. Translation gives CASSFIQGTYEQYF.

This clonotype was found a few times. The V and J genes are TRBV28 and TRBJ2-2, with 9 positions matching TRBD2. The V and J ends lost 5 bases and 6 bases, in that order; junction bases with no gene match: 10. CDR1 and CDR2 (germline): MDHEN, SYDVKM. The CDR3 is made up of 16 amino acids. CDR3 nucleotides: TGTGCCAGCAGTCCTCCCGGGGTAGCGGGAGCCGGGGAGCTGTTTTTT. Protein product: CASSPPGVAGAGELFF.

This clonotype occurred a few times. The chain has TRBV29-1 and TRBJ2-5, with D hard to call. V dropped 6 bases and J dropped 2 bases, with 4 bases sitting between them. CDR3 length equals 10 residues. From germline, CDR1 is SQVTM and CDR2 ANQGSEA. CDR3 nucleotides: TGCAGCGTCCCTCAAGAGACCCAGTACTTC. Translation gives CSVPQETQYF.

As concerns this clonotype: A read error may explain this, as a much larger clone is one base away. The chain uses TRBV28 and TRBJ1-2, with 7 bases lining up with TRBD1. Germline V lookup: CDR1 MDHEN, CDR2 SYDVKM. This CDR3 comprises 16 residues. This chain's CDR3 is CDSSLSSDRAYYGYTF. The CDR3 DNA reads as TGTGACAGCAGTTTATCCTCAGACAGGGCTTACTATGGCTACACCTTC.

This chain links TRBV4-3 with TRBJ2-2; 12 positions match TRBD2. The junction had 6 bases not matched to a gene; V was cut back by 0 bases and J by 7 bases. The CDR3 length is 17 residues. CDR1 and CDR2 (germline): LGHNA, YSLEER. In nucleotides, the CDR3 is TGCGCCAGCAGCCAAGAAGGGCTAGCGGGAGGGAGCGGGGAGCTGTTTTTT. This encodes CASSQEGLAGGSGELFF.

This chain connects TRBV3-1 to TRBJ2-7; D may be TRBD2 (7 bases). The V end was cut by 0 bases, the J end by 3 bases, with 12 bases between. Germline V gene lookup returns CDR1 LGHDT and CDR2 YNNKEL (reference sequence). The CDR3 runs 15 residues. The CDR3 sequence is CASSQDWGGHYEQYF. In DNA form, the CDR3 reads TGTGCCAGCAGCCAAGATTGGGGGGGCCACTACGAGCAGTACTTC.

The V call is TRBV7-2, the J call TRBJ2-2; D unresolved. CDR3 length equals 14 residues. The germline V gene has CDR1 SGHTA and CDR2 FQGNSA. Trimming left V 5 bases short and J 4 bases short, with 11 bases between. CDR3 region: CASSLGPFTGELFF. CDR3 DNA: TGTGCCAGCAGCCTAGGGCCTTTCACCGGGGAGCTGTTTTTT.

In its sample, this clonotype was seen many times. The junction and the germline gene differ at one end; a read error may be behind it. The chain is built from TRBV5-6 and TRBJ1-1; 8 bases are a match to TRBD1. This CDR3 is 14 amino acids long. Germline V lookup: CDR1 SGHDT, CDR2 YYEEEE. Here the CDR3 reads CASSSGTGYTEAFF. CDR3 DNA: TGTGCCAGCAGCTCTGGGACAGGCTACACCGAAGCTTTCTTT.

This clonotype came up a few times. V usage is TRBV3-1 and J usage is TRBJ2-7, with D unclear. This CDR3 comprises 15 residues. From germline, CDR1 is LGHDT and CDR2 YNNKEL (reference sequence). The V and J ends lost 0 bases and 1 base respectively, with 10 bases between them. The CDR3 is CASSQEGLGSYEQYF. CDR3 nucleotides: TGTGCCAGCAGCCAAGAGGGTTTGGGGTCCTACGAGCAGTACTTC.

This clonotype was found a few times. V is TRBV7-8 and J is TRBJ2-3; 8 nucleotides match TRBD2. With 5 bases clipped from V and 3 bases from J, the junction kept 10 bases outside the gene matches. The V gene's germline CDR1 is SGHVS and CDR2 FQNEAQ. This CDR3 contains 16 residues. The CDR3 loop reads CASSPNPGLATDTQYF. The CDR3, as DNA: TGTGCCAGCAGCCCCAACCCCGGACTAGCAACAGATACGCAGTATTTT.

At least ten counts were recorded for this clonotype. Written as DNA, the CDR3 is TGTGCCAGCAGCCATGGGAACGAGCAGTACTTC. Its translation is CASSHGNEQYF. The chain has TRBV4-2 and TRBJ2-7, with unresolved D. Trimming cost V 3 bases and J 5 bases, with 5 bases left between them. CDR3 length equals 11 residues. Germline lookup yields CDR1 LGHNA and CDR2 YNFKEQ.